The 6 T cell receptor beta chains in this list originate from one sample, sequenced in a study of cytomegalovirus exposure and HLA in healthy donors. PCR primers comprised 60 Vbeta and 13 Jbeta primers. Assay: immunoSEQ multiplex PCR; the TCRdb copy retains only in-frame clones and omits some. The table shows over 100,000 clones, with under 85% occurring only once. The sequenced sample was PBMCs. The source of these receptors is a male donor in good health and CMV-seropositive.

CDR3 DNA sequence: TGCAGCGTTGAAAGGGGGACCGGGAACACTGAAGCTTTCTTT. Its protein product is CSVERGTGNTEAFF. The gene calls are TRBV29-1 and TRBJ1-1, with D tentatively TRBD1 (6 bases). Trimming took off 2 bases at V and 1 base at J, with 11 bases between the two ends. CDR1 SQVTM and CDR2 ANQGSEA come from the germline V gene. The CDR3 loop spans 14 amino acids. Using reference TRBV29-1 and TRBJ1-1 for the parts outside the CDR3, the full variable domain is SAVISQKPSRDICQRGTSLTIQCQVDSQVTMMFWYRQQPGQSLTLIATANQGSEATYESGFVIDKFPISRPNLTFSTLTVSNMSPEDSSIYLCSVERGTGNTEAFFGQGTRLTVV.

This sequence joins TRBV5-6 and TRBJ1-1, with 12 bases lining up with TRBD1. This CDR3 is built from 15 residues. CDR1 is SGHDT, CDR2 YYEEEE, per germline. After removal of 5 bases from V and 4 bases from J, the junction contained 6 bases not matched to a gene. CDR3 sequence: CASSLRDRGPTEAFF. The CDR3 nucleotides are TGTGCCAGCAGTTTGAGGGACAGGGGGCCCACTGAAGCTTTCTTT.

The rearrangement joins TRBV5-1 to TRBJ2-4; D ambiguous. Germline loops: CDR1 SGHRS, CDR2 YFSETQ. Deletions cut 0 bases from V and 5 bases from J, with 6 bases between. The CDR3 loop spans 13 amino acids. The CDR3 region has the DNA TGCGCCAGCAGCTTGGTCCCTCAAAACATTCAGTACTTC. This gives the protein CASSLVPQNIQYF.

This clone has more than one count but fewer than ten. V and J are TRBV5-4 and TRBJ2-5, with D possibly TRBD1 on 6 matching bases. Trimming cost V 4 bases and J 5 bases, with 15 bases left between them. This CDR3 region has 14 residues. Germline assignment: CDR1 SGHNT and CDR2 YYREEE (reference sequence). The CDR3 bases are TGTGCCAGCAGCCAGATTACAGGGCGGGAGACCCAGTACTTC. Protein sequence: CASSQITGRETQYF.

V is TRBV6-5 and J is TRBJ2-3, with D possibly matching TRBD1 (5 bases). With 0 bases removed from V and 2 bases from J, the gap between germline ends came to 12 bases. Per the germline V gene, CDR1 is MNHEY and CDR2 is SVGAGI. CDR3 size: 16 residues. CDR3 nucleotides: TGTGCCAGCAGTTACTCGAGAGACAGCACCACAGATACGCAGTATTTT. This encodes CASSYSRDSTTDTQYF.

The rearrangement joins TRBV5-8 to TRBJ2-3; TRBD1 agrees at 11 bases. The CDR3 consists of 15 residues. Germline V lookup: CDR1 SGHTS, CDR2 YDEGEE. The V segment lost 3 bases and the J segment 3 bases; nucleotides outside the gene matches: 3. The CDR3 coding sequence is TGTGCCAGCAGCTCCGGGACAGGGGGGACAGATACGCAGTATTTT. This codes for CASSSGTGGTDTQYF.